This T cell receptor beta chain was recorded in a study of response to subunit inactivated influenza vaccine. As to this clonotype: Antigen specificity is unknown.

TCRdb reanalysed the RT-PCR reads using MiXCR and keeps one entry per CDR3 protein. The sample consists of 800,000 to 1,000,000 distinct CDR3 sequences, 20% to 25% of them appearing once. Overall study results and limits: With each seasonal influenza vaccination, the authors suggested, few new T cells are recruited.

Sequences were derived from PBMCs from blood, sampled about 5 days after vaccination. This sequence was found in a man between 50 and 59 years old who received an inactivated influenza vaccine.

In nucleotides, the CDR3 is TGTGCCAGCAGCACCCGGCGGGGGTACGAAGAGCAGTACTTC. Its translation: CASSTRRGYEEQYF. The chain joins TRBV14 to TRBJ2-7, with 7 bases that match TRBD2. CDR1 and CDR2 (germline): SGHDN, FVKESK. This CDR3 region has 14 residues. The V segment lost 5 bases and the J segment 7 bases; nucleotides outside the gene matches: 11. Combining the CDR3 with reference TRBV14 and TRBJ2-7 gives the whole variable domain EAGVTQFPSHSVIEKGQTVTLRCDPISGHDNLYWYRRVMGKEIKFLLHFVKESKQDESGMPNNRFLAERTGGTYSTLKVQPAELEDSGVYFCASSTRRGYEEQYFGPGTRLTVT.